The clone carrying this T cell receptor beta chain was found many times. Its antigen is currently unknown. Both iRepertoire HTBI primers and Arm-PCR of CDR3 regions were used to build the TCR beta libraries. TCRdb processed the multiplex PCR reads anew with MiXCR; each CDR3 protein has one entry. The table lists 250,000 to 300,000 distinct CDR3 sequences, about 20% of them singletons. The sample comes from a study of regulatory T cells in long-lasting Graves disease. Whole-study results and caveats: Persistent disease preferred TRBV28, TRBJ1-2 and TRBJ2-5.

This sample's time point: newly diagnosed GD, antithyroid drugs for less than 3 months. Isolated PBMC RNA provided the starting material for the TCR library. CDR1 and CDR2 from the germline V gene are MNHEY and SMNVEV (reference sequence). The CDR3 runs 13 residues. With 2 bases removed from V and 1 base from J, the gap between germline ends came to 6 bases. These data also formed part of another study, on T cells in Graves' hyperthyroidism and ophthalmopathy. That study adds: Orbital computed tomography, thyroid ultrasound, serum thyroxine and TRAb, and clinical symptoms together informed the diagnoses.

The V and J genes are TRBV27 and TRBJ2-7; D may be TRBD1 (5 bases). The specimen was peripheral blood mononuclear cells (PBMCs), collected at new diagnosis, from a patient treated with antithyroid drugs. The clonotype was recovered from a woman between 25 and 40 years old with Graves disease. CDR3 in amino acids: CASSLRGSYEQYF. The CDR3 DNA is TGTGCCAGCAGTTTAAGGGGTTCCTACGAGCAGTACTTC.